These T cell receptor beta chains were read from a single sample in a study of T cells after posttransplantation cyclophosphamide. Method: immunoSEQ multiplex PCR; TCRdb's copy keeps in-frame clones and lacks some. The sample holds 3,500 to 4,000 clones, around 68% seen once. Sequences were obtained from memory CD8+ T cells sorted from blood. The origin of the receptors is a young man in good health and a related stem cell transplant donor. The CDR3 runs from the conserved cysteine through the conserved F or W. D genes are given only for firm matches. Size values are once, few and many counts, or a class for expanded clones, and some rows have none.

D,J,V,size,CDR3,DNA
-,TRBJ2-7,TRBV5-5,-,CASSLAYGAEQYF,TGTGCCAGCAGCCTGGCCTACGGTGCCGAGCAGTACTTC
-,TRBJ1-1,TRBV18,few,CASSLAAAMNTEAFF,TGTGCCAGCTCACTGGCGGCAGCCATGAACACTGAAGCTTTCTTT
-,TRBJ2-1,TRBV28,-,CASRRAVEQFF,TGTGCCAGCAGGAGGGCCGTGGAGCAGTTCTTC
-,TRBJ2-1,TRBV6-5,-,CASSYYLGGANEQFF,TGTGCCAGCAGTTACTACCTGGGGGGGGCTAATGAGCAGTTCTTC
-,TRBJ2-7,TRBV19,-,CASSIAGGLGEQYF,TGTGCCAGTAGTATAGCGGGGGGCCTTGGCGAGCAGTACTTC
-,TRBJ1-1,TRBV6-5,once,CASSYASGDTEAFF,TGTGCCAGCAGTTACGCCTCAGGGGACACTGAAGCTTTCTTT
-,TRBJ1-1,TRBV25-1,few,CASSEYNGAEAFF,TGTGCCAGCAGTGAATACAACGGAGCTGAAGCTTTCTTT
-,TRBJ2-7,TRBV7-9,-,CASSRGLGEQYF,TGTGCCAGCAGCCGCGGATTAGGTGAGCAGTACTTC
-,TRBJ1-5,TRBV19,-,CASSIGSGNQPQHF,TGTGCCAGTAGTATCGGGAGTGGCAATCAGCCCCAGCATTTT
TRBD2,TRBJ2-3,TRBV7-6,-,CASSHPPAGVHTQYF,TGTGCCAGCAGCCACCCCCCAGCGGGGGTGCATACGCAGTATTTT
TRBD1,TRBJ1-2,TRBV29-1,-,CSVRQGDVYGYTF,TGCAGCGTTCGACAGGGGGATGTCTATGGCTACACCTTC